The subject of this entry is one TCR beta chain. Its antigen is still unknown. This sample stems from a study of shared clonotypes between healthy human individuals. Study conclusions and caveats: All-four-donor shared clonotypes had higher generation probabilities than non-shared clonotypes did. Roughly 5% of naive CD4 clonotypes were common to a few donors.

The repertoire was sequenced with immunoSEQ multiplex PCR; TCRdb's copy has only in-frame clones and lacks some. The sample lists 760,000 or so clones, 90% to 97% seen once, with less than 0.25% in the top ten. Terminally differentiated effector memory CD45RA+ cells were excluded by CCR7 positive selection of CD45RO-negative cells. In germline, CDR1 is KGHSH, CDR2 LQKENI. With 3 bases removed from V and 4 bases from J, the gap between germline ends came to 13 bases. The CDR3 length is 15 residues. Specimen: naive CD8+ T cells sorted from blood. This chain uses TRBV18 with TRBJ2-1; a weak D match, TRBD2 (5 bases). This receptor was identified in a man aged 25 to 40 in good health. The CDR3 DNA follows: TGTGCCAGCTCACCGCCACTAGGACCTTACAATGAGCAGTTCTTC. This encodes CASSPPLGPYNEQFF.